The entry that follows covers one TCR beta chain sequence. The data derive from a study of T-cell memory formation after mild COVID-19. The CDR3 contains 14 residues. The ends were cut back, 7 bases at V and 7 bases at J, with 21 bases in the middle. Germline CDR1 and CDR2: SGDLS and YYNGEE. TCRdb analysed the 5' RACE reads with MiXCR anew, one entry per CDR3 protein. The table shows about 250,000 distinct CDR3 sequences, with approximately 15% occurring only once. The material sequenced was PBMCs or a T cell subset sorted from them (not recorded which). The rearrangement uses TRBV9 and TRBJ2-7, with D perhaps TRBD1 or TRBD2 (5 bases each). The sequence was obtained from an adult woman who had mild COVID-19 (a few samples of this study predate the infection). Cell type and time point are not known. CDR3 bases: TGTGCCAGCGCACCGGGACGACTGGTGGGGGAGCAGTACTTC. The encoded protein is CASAPGRLVGEQYF.